These T cell receptor beta chains were read from a single sample in a study of beta chain features in type 1 diabetes. Measured with immunoSEQ multiplex PCR; TCRdb has only the in-frame clones, and not every one. This table has fewer than 150,000 clones, about 7% appearing once. Sequences were obtained from central memory CD4+ T cells from blood. All receptors derive from a woman in her 30s in good health. CDR3s include the opening cysteine and the closing phenylalanine or tryptophan. D genes are given only for firm matches.

D	V	CDR3
TRBD2	TRBV27	CASSTRVSGTTTYEQYF
.	TRBV9	CASSVGDYFTDTQYF
.	TRBV25-1	CASIQVPRQNSNQPQHF
.	TRBV30	CAWIKGSSGNTIYF
TRBD2	TRBV2	CASRRGAGVQETQYF
.	TRBV5-1	CASRWDTGPYEQYF
TRBD1	TRBV6-5	CASSSDRVIAYTF
TRBD2	TRBV10-3	CAISEGGGQETQYF
TRBD1	TRBV6-6	CASSTQGAGQPQHF
.	TRBV7-2	CASSLAGRAHQPQHF